Listed here are 14 T cell receptor beta chains from one sample, sequenced in a study of blood T cells in healthy people across ages. A second PCR, run for roughly 7 to 12 cycles, used a sample-barcoded 5' primer plus a J-beta primer mix. MiXCR, applied by TCRdb to the 5' RACE reads, yields one record per CDR3 protein. The sample records some 1.5 million distinct CDR3 sequences, 25% to 30% being singletons. Sequenced sample: blood. These receptors all come from a woman aged 25 to 45 in good health.

The chain couples TRBV10-2 to TRBJ1-4, with 8 nucleotides matching TRBD1. This CDR3 region has 14 residues. Per the germline V gene, CDR1 is WSHSY and CDR2 is SAAADI. The junction had 0 bases not matched to a gene; V was cut back by 6 bases and J by 0 bases. The CDR3 sequence is CASRDRATNEKLFF. Written as DNA, the CDR3 is TGCGCCAGCAGGGACAGGGCAACTAATGAAAAACTGTTTTTT.

The genes are TRBV6-2 or TRBV6-3 and TRBJ2-3; D may be TRBD2 (6 bases). Looked up from germline, CDR1 is MNHEY and CDR2 is SVGEGT. This CDR3 has 14 residues. V was cut by 6 bases and J by 5 bases, with 15 bases left in between. In DNA, the CDR3 is TGTGCCAGCAGACCAAGCGGGTCTGGAGATACGCAGTATTTT. Translating gives CASRPSGSGDTQYF.

This clonotype was seen only a few times. This sequence joins TRBV18 and TRBJ1-5; tentative D call: TRBD1 (5 bases). The germline V and J ends were trimmed by 2 bases and 0 bases, with 14 bases remaining between them. The CDR3 spans 17 residues. The germline V gene has CDR1 KGHSH and CDR2 LQKENI. For the CDR3, the DNA is TGTGCCAGCTCACCAGGTTTTGAGACAGATAGCAATCAGCCCCAGCATTTT. This sequence encodes CASSPGFETDSNQPQHF.

This clonotype has a count of ten or more. The chain joins TRBV6-6 to TRBJ2-5; D possibly corresponds to TRBD1 (5 bases). Trimming took off 2 bases at V and 2 bases at J, with 12 bases between the two ends. The CDR3 sequence is 15 residues long. CDR1 is MNHNY, CDR2 SVGAGI, per germline (reference sequence). CDR3 coding DNA: TGTGCCAGCAGTTACGCGGACAACCTGCAAGAGACCCAGTACTTC. Amino acid sequence: CASSYADNLQETQYF.

This chain uses TRBV2 with TRBJ2-1; D remains unclear. Trimming removed 3 bases at V and 0 bases at J, with 9 bases between. The germline CDR1 and CDR2 sequences are SNHLY and FYNNEI. This CDR3 is 15 amino acids long. The CDR3 loop is CASSDLRSSYNEQFF. The CDR3 region has the DNA TGTGCCAGCAGTGACTTGCGGAGCTCCTACAATGAGCAGTTCTTC.

The chain joins TRBV20-1 to TRBJ2-7; unclear D gene. The V end lost 0 bases, the J end lost 0 bases, and 12 bases lay between the germline ends. This CDR3 is 15 amino acids long. The germline CDR1 and CDR2 sequences are DFQATT and SNEGSKA (reference sequence). The CDR3 region has the DNA TGCAGTGCTAGAGATGTTGGGCGGAGCTCCTACGAGCAGTACTTC. It yields the protein CSARDVGRSSYEQYF.

This clonotype was picked up a small number of times. The chain uses TRBV20-1 and TRBJ2-7; 10 nucleotides line up with TRBD2. This CDR3 has 15 amino acids. CDR1 and CDR2 (germline): DFQATT, SNEGSKA (reference sequence). With 6 bases clipped from V and 0 bases from J, the junction kept 8 bases outside the gene matches. CDR3 in amino acids: CSARLLAGASYEQYF. The CDR3 bases are TGCAGTGCCCGTCTTCTAGCGGGGGCCTCCTACGAGCAGTACTTC.

V is TRBV12-3 or TRBV12-4 and J is TRBJ2-7; TRBD2 agrees at 14 bases. This CDR3 has 16 residues. With 5 bases clipped from V and 3 bases from J, the junction kept 6 bases outside the gene matches. CDR3 in amino acids: CASSPGLAGAHYEQYF. The CDR3 DNA is TGTGCCAGCAGTCCGGGACTAGCGGGAGCCCACTACGAGCAGTACTTC.

The genes are TRBV12-3 or TRBV12-4 and TRBJ2-4; TRBD1 agrees at 7 bases. The J call may be in error: the DNA end matches TRBJ2-7 better. CDR3 length equals 12 residues. The chain's CDR3 is CASTLGTAEQYF. As DNA, the CDR3 is TGTGCCAGCACCCTAGGGACAGCCGAGCAGTACTTC.

In regard to this clonotype: A read error is possible here, since a much larger clone lies one base away. As the CDR3 is not closed by the conserved phenylalanine or tryptophan, this likely results from a read error. The CDR3 sequence is CSARGPSGNEQYL. The CDR3, as DNA: TGCAGTGCTAGAGGTCCTAGCGGGAACGAGCAGTACTTA. The V and J genes are TRBV20-1 and TRBJ2-7, with TRBD2 matching 9 bases. The germline CDR1 and CDR2 sequences are DFQATT and SNEGSKA (reference sequence). This CDR3 is built from 13 residues. Losses at the gene ends were 1 base for V and 5 bases for J; bases not matched to a gene: 3.

This clonotype was found a few times. This rearrangement joins TRBV12-3 or TRBV12-4 to TRBJ1-1; 12 nucleotides align to TRBD1. After removal of 6 bases from V and 3 bases from J, the junction contained 11 bases not matched to a gene. The CDR3 covers 17 residues. For the CDR3, the DNA is TGTGCCAGCAGAACTACGCCGGGACAGGGGGCGCACACTGAAGCTTTCTTT. It encodes CASRTTPGQGAHTEAFF.

There are a few counts of this clonotype. This sequence joins TRBV12-3 or TRBV12-4 and TRBJ2-1, with D possibly being TRBD2 (6 bases). CDR3 length: 15 amino acids. V was clipped by 2 bases and J by 5 bases, with 13 bases between them. The CDR3 loop reads CASSLFAGTNNEQFF. The CDR3 DNA is TGTGCCAGCAGTTTATTCGCGGGGACCAACAATGAGCAGTTCTTC.

This clonotype occurred many times. The chain carries TRBV12-3 or TRBV12-4 and TRBJ2-7; D is possibly TRBD1 (5 bases). The CDR3 sequence is 14 residues long. Trimming shortened V by 5 bases and J by 4 bases, and 15 bases separated the two germline ends. The DNA of the CDR3 is TGTGCCAGCAGTAACCCACAGGTTCCATACGAGCAGTACTTC. Translated, it gives CASSNPQVPYEQYF.

This clonotype was seen many times. V usage is TRBV4-1 and J usage is TRBJ2-5; either TRBD1 or TRBD2 may supply D (5 bases each). The germline V gene has CDR1 MGHRA and CDR2 YSYEKL. Trimming took 4 bases from V and 1 from J, leaving 16 bases between them. The CDR3 runs 16 residues. The CDR3 loop reads CASSPLGRRFQETQYF. The DNA for the CDR3 is TGCGCCAGCAGCCCCTTGGGACGGAGGTTCCAAGAGACCCAGTACTTC.